These 31 T cell receptor beta chains came from one sample sequenced in a study of coeliac disease. This table comes from immunoSEQ multiplex PCR, and its TCRdb copy is limited to in-frame clones, with some not included. This sample has some 8,700 clones; 57% occur once, and the top ten carry approximately 9.4%. Input material: intraepithelial lymphocytes from the gut. The receptor source for this set is a woman aged 60 to 75 with celiac disease.

The V gene is TRBV6-9, the J gene TRBJ1-6; 8 bases fit TRBD1. The V gene end was trimmed by 2 bases and the J gene end by 10 bases; junction bases not matched to a gene: 7. The CDR3 runs to 15 residues. CDR1 and CDR2 from the germline V gene are MNHGY and SVAAGI. DNA of the CDR3: TGTGCCAGCAGTTATAGTCAGGGGGCGGGATCACCCCTCCACTTT. It is translated as CASSYSQGAGSPLHF.

By sample fraction, this clone is medium-sized (0.01 to 0.1%). This chain connects TRBV6-5 to TRBJ1-1; the D gene is possibly TRBD1 (5 bases). Germline loops: CDR1 MNHEY, CDR2 SVGAGI. The germline V and J ends were trimmed by 7 bases and 0 bases, with 12 bases remaining between them. The CDR3 spans 14 residues. This CDR3 reads CASTSGHLNTEAFF. CDR3 coding DNA: TGTGCCAGCACCTCCGGACACCTGAACACTGAAGCTTTCTTT.

This chain connects TRBV29-1 to TRBJ2-7; 13 bases are shared with TRBD2. V was clipped by 5 bases and J by 2 bases; unmatched bases: 12. The CDR3 extends over 17 amino acids. Germline CDR1 reads SQVTM; CDR2 reads ANQGSEA. The DNA of the CDR3 is TGCAGCGTTTCCGGACTAGCGGGAGAGGTAGCCACCTACGAGCAGTACTTC. It is translated as CSVSGLAGEVATYEQYF.

This clone is medium-sized (0.01 to 0.1%) by share. This chain uses TRBV10-3 with TRBJ2-1, with D unresolved. The CDR3 has 10 residues. Between the trimmed V and J ends, which lost 10 bases and 8 bases, there was a span of 9 bases. CDR1 and CDR2 (germline): ENHRY, SYGVKD. The CDR3 protein is CATQEHEQFF. The CDR3 DNA is TGTGCCACCCAAGAGCATGAGCAGTTCTTC.

The sample holds one count of this clone. This chain joins TRBV9 and TRBJ1-2; D gene unclear. The CDR3 totals 15 residues. Germline CDR1 is SGDLS and CDR2 is YYNGEE. V was trimmed by 5 bases and J by 8 bases, leaving 22 bases between them. The DNA of the CDR3 is TGTGCCAGCAGTAGCGTAGATAGGGCCTCGCGGGGCTACACCTTC. This encodes CASSSVDRASRGYTF.

This rearrangement joins TRBV6-5 to TRBJ1-6; TRBD1 might be the D (6 bases). The CDR3 is 14 residues long. Germline CDR1 is MNHEY and CDR2 is SVGAGI. V lost 4 bases and J lost 9, with 13 bases in between. This CDR3 is CASSSDRLGSPLHF. Written as DNA, the CDR3 is TGTGCCAGCAGTTCCGACAGGTTGGGTTCACCCCTCCACTTT.

This clone was picked up a small number of times. The chain couples TRBV28 to TRBJ2-1; D is ambiguous. V was cut by 4 bases and J by 8 bases, with 9 bases left in between. The CDR3 loop spans 12 amino acids. The germline CDR1 and CDR2 sequences are MDHEN and SYDVKM. The CDR3 sequence: CASSSVSDEQFF. CDR3 nucleotide sequence: TGTGCCAGCAGTTCCGTCTCCGATGAGCAGTTCTTC.

The CDR3 DNA sequence: TGTGCCAGCAGTTATAACAGGGGGTACGAGCAGTACTTC. Amino acid sequence: CASSYNRGYEQYF. The chain recombines TRBV6-5 with TRBJ2-7; 8 bases are shared with TRBD1. V was pared by 3 bases and J by 4 bases, with 2 bases of the junction left unmatched. The CDR3 length is 13 residues. Germline loops: CDR1 MNHEY, CDR2 SVGAGI.

The rearrangement links TRBV15 to TRBJ1-3; no reliable D call. This CDR3 is 13 amino acids long. Trimming pared 0 bases from V and 7 bases from J, leaving 7 bases between. Germline values: CDR1 LNHNV, CDR2 YYDKDF (reference sequence). The CDR3 nucleotides are TGTGCCACCAGCAGAGATCCTTCGAACACCATATATTTT. It codes for CATSRDPSNTIYF.

The sample holds one count of this clone. V gene TRBV11-2 combines with J gene TRBJ2-4; 9 positions agree with TRBD2. Losses at the gene ends were 3 bases for V and 3 bases for J; bases not matched to a gene: 3. The germline V gene has CDR1 SGHAT and CDR2 FQNNGV. The CDR3 runs 15 residues. The CDR3 DNA is TGTGCCAGCAGCTTTGGCGGGGGGGGCAAAAACATTCAGTACTTC. This translates into CASSFGGGGKNIQYF.

This clone is medium-sized (0.01 to 0.1%) by share. The rearrangement links TRBV2 to TRBJ1-6; 8 nucleotides line up with TRBD1. The CDR3 spans 15 residues. J gave up 9 bases and V 2 bases, and 6 bases lay outside the gene matches. Germline CDR1 and CDR2: SNHLY and FYNNEI. In nucleotides, the CDR3 is TGTGCCAGCAGTGAAATGGAGACAGGGGCTTCACCCCTCCACTTT. Protein product: CASSEMETGASPLHF.

The chain employs TRBV7-9 and TRBJ2-1; a weak D match, TRBD2 (6 bases). The CDR3 spans 11 residues. CDR1 and CDR2 (germline): SEHNR, FQNEAQ (reference sequence). Trimming removed 7 bases at V and 9 bases at J, with 10 bases between. CDR3 bases: TGTGCCAGCACCCCTAGCGTTGAGCAGTTCTTC. Protein: CASTPSVEQFF.

This chain connects TRBV9 to TRBJ2-7; 8 bases agree with TRBD1. CDR1 and CDR2 from the germline V gene are SGDLS and YYNGEE. V was pared by 3 bases and J by 0 bases, with 5 bases of the junction left unmatched. CDR3 size: 15 residues. CDR3 sequence: CASSESGTGSYEQYF. DNA of the CDR3: TGTGCCAGCAGCGAATCCGGGACAGGCTCCTACGAGCAGTACTTC.

This clone was counted only a few times. The gene calls are TRBV4-2 and TRBJ2-1, with 12 positions matching TRBD2. The germline gives CDR1 LGHNA, CDR2 YNFKEQ. Trimming took 0 bases from V and 4 from J; bases not matched to a gene: 4. The CDR3 length is 17 residues. CDR3 bases: TGTGCCAGCAGCCAAGATAGACTAGCGGGGGTATACAATGAGCAGTTCTTC. Translating it yields CASSQDRLAGVYNEQFF.

The CDR3 sequence: CASSRKQQGGTEAFF. The CDR3 coding sequence is TGCGCCAGCAGCCGTAAACAACAGGGCGGCACTGAAGCTTTCTTT. The chain employs TRBV4-1 and TRBJ1-1, with D possibly TRBD1 on 6 matching bases. There are 15 residues in the CDR3. Germline loops: CDR1 MGHRA, CDR2 YSYEKL. Trimming took off 4 bases at V and 4 bases at J, with 16 bases between the two ends.

The V gene is TRBV7-9, the J gene TRBJ2-7; 7 bases map to TRBD2. The CDR3 runs 18 residues. V gave up 1 base and J gave up 2 bases; unmatched junction bases: 14. Germline loops: CDR1 SEHNR, CDR2 FQNEAQ (reference sequence). The CDR3 bases are TGTGCCAGCAGCTTAGGGGAGCGGGGATATGGATTACCCTACGAGCAGTACTTC. Its translation: CASSLGERGYGLPYEQYF.

The chain carries TRBV7-3 and TRBJ2-2; 9 nucleotides agree with TRBD2. This CDR3 is built from 16 residues. With V trimmed by 5 bases and J by 7 bases, 11 bases remained unmatched. The germline V gene encodes CDR1 SGHTA and CDR2 FQGTGA. This CDR3 is CASSALGGTSSGELFF. The CDR3 region has the DNA TGTGCCAGCAGCGCCCTTGGAGGGACTAGCAGCGGGGAGCTGTTTTTT.

CDR3 nucleotides: TGTGCCAGTTCCTCTGGGAGTTACGAGCAGTACTTC. Protein product: CASSSGSYEQYF. J is TRBJ2-7 and V is TRBV19, with TRBD2 as a possible D gene (5 bases). The V and J ends lost 8 bases and 4 bases respectively, with 12 bases between them. The CDR3 is made up of 12 amino acids. In germline, CDR1 is LNHDA, CDR2 SQIVND (reference sequence).

This clone was counted between two and nine times. V gene TRBV6-5 combines with J gene TRBJ2-7; possible D gene TRBD1, 6 bases. This CDR3 has 14 amino acids. Germline V gene data show CDR1 as MNHEY and CDR2 as SVGAGI. With 7 bases removed from V and 1 base from J, the gap between germline ends came to 14 bases. The CDR3 nucleotides are TGTGCCAGCAAAAAGGGGGACGGATCCTACGAGCAGTACTTC. It translates to CASKKGDGSYEQYF.

This clone occurred once. CDR3 bases: TGTGCCAGCAGCAACGACAGGGTTGGTTTATATGGCTACACCTTC. Protein product: CASSNDRVGLYGYTF. The chain carries TRBV7-9 and TRBJ1-2; 7 bases align to TRBD1. Trimming removed 5 bases from V and 5 bases from J; junction bases left unmatched: 11. This CDR3 region has 15 residues. The germline gives CDR1 SEHNR, CDR2 FQNEAQ (reference sequence). The full variable domain, rest sourced from reference TRBV7-9 and TRBJ1-2, is DTGVSQNPRHKITKRGQNVTFRCDPISEHNRLYWYRQTLGQGPEFLTYFQNEAQLEKSRLLSDRFSAERPKGSFSTLEIQRTEQGDSAMYLCASSNDRVGLYGYTFGSGTRLTVV.

The genes are TRBV5-5 and TRBJ2-3; maybe TRBD2 (6 bases). This CDR3 is built from 14 residues. CDR1 and CDR2 (germline): SGHKS, YYEKEE (reference sequence). Trimming stripped 4 bases from V and 4 bases from J, with 13 bases between. The CDR3 coding sequence is TGTGCCAGCAGCGCCGGAGGGTTATCAGATACGCAGTATTTT. The encoded protein is CASSAGGLSDTQYF.

The chain couples TRBV6-1 to TRBJ2-7; TRBD1 is a possible D gene (6 bases). Germline loops: CDR1 MNHNS, CDR2 SASEGT. Trimming left V 6 bases short and J 3 bases short, with 12 bases between. The CDR3 extends over 13 amino acids. DNA for the CDR3: TGTGCCAGCAGCGGAGGACAGATCTACGAGCAGTACTTC. This sequence encodes CASSGGQIYEQYF.

A note on this clone: Sequence at one end of the junction differs from germline and may be a read error. V is TRBV28 and J is TRBJ2-1, with D perhaps TRBD1 (6 bases). This CDR3 is built from 12 residues. The germline CDR1 and CDR2 sequences are MDHEN and SYDVKM. The CDR3 spells CASSLSGTPNLF. The CDR3 DNA sequence: TGTGCCAGCAGTTTATCCGGGACACCAAATCTCTTC.

Comments on this clone: Other DNA sequences in this sample translate to the same CDR3. The chain combines TRBV19 with TRBJ2-7; D possibly corresponds to TRBD2 (6 bases). V was cut by 5 bases and J by 2 bases, with 7 bases left in between. From germline, CDR1 is LNHDA and CDR2 SQIVND (reference sequence). The CDR3 has 12 amino acids. The CDR3 is CASSGGAYEQYF. In nucleotides, the CDR3 is TGTGCCAGTAGTGGCGGGGCCTACGAGCAGTACTTC.

V usage is TRBV12-5 and J usage is TRBJ1-2; 7 nucleotides agree with TRBD1. This CDR3 has 15 amino acids. Losses at the gene ends were 0 bases for V and 3 bases for J; bases not matched to a gene: 4. Germline V gives CDR1 LGHNT, CDR2 FRNRAP. CDR3 in DNA: TGTGCTAGTGGTTTGGTACTGGACAGGCACTATGGCTACACCTTC. It codes for CASGLVLDRHYGYTF.

This rearrangement joins TRBV30 to TRBJ2-1; D is unresolved. Germline V gene lookup returns CDR1 GTSNPN and CDR2 SVGIG (reference sequence). The CDR3 contains 12 residues. Trimming left V 2 bases short and J 8 bases short, with 10 bases between. Here the CDR3 reads CAWSPVGHEQFF. The CDR3 DNA reads TGTGCCTGGAGTCCCGTGGGCCATGAGCAGTTCTTC.

This clone appeared a few times. The chain links TRBV5-1 to TRBJ2-5, with D perhaps TRBD1 (5 bases). Germline CDR1 SGHRS, CDR2 YFSETQ. The germline V and J ends were trimmed by 4 bases and 2 bases, with 9 bases remaining between them. This CDR3 comprises 13 residues. CDR3 region: CASSQGSQETQYF. The CDR3 DNA sequence: TGCGCCAGCAGCCAGGGATCGCAAGAGACCCAGTACTTC. Looking up the rest from reference TRBV5-1 and TRBJ2-5 gives the full variable domain: KAGVTQTPRYLIKTRGQQVTLSCSPISGHRSVSWYQQTPGQGLQFLFEYFSETQRNKGNFPGRFSGRQFSNSRSEMNVSTLELGDSALYLCASSQGSQETQYFGPGTRLLVL.

The count of this clone is one. This chain connects TRBV5-4 to TRBJ2-3; D ambiguous. The germline CDR1 and CDR2 sequences are SGHNT and YYREEE (reference sequence). V shed 4 bases and J shed 3 bases, with 9 bases lying between them. There are 13 residues in the CDR3. The CDR3 loop is CASSMQQTDTQYF. In DNA, the CDR3 is TGTGCCAGCAGCATGCAACAGACAGATACGCAGTATTTT.

The chain carries TRBV28 and TRBJ1-6, with D possibly matching TRBD1 (5 bases). This CDR3 spans 15 amino acids. V was shortened by 7 bases and J by 9 bases, with 19 bases between the two germline ends. Germline V gene data show CDR1 as MDHEN and CDR2 as SYDVKM. CDR3 nucleotide sequence: TGTGCCAGCAAAGGGGCCCTTAGCGGGGGTTCACCCCTCCACTTT. Amino acid sequence: CASKGALSGGSPLHF.

CDR3 amino acids: CASSAAGGTGELFF. CDR3 DNA sequence: TGTGCCAGCAGCGCCGCCGGGGGGACCGGGGAGCTGTTTTTT. This chain uses TRBV9 with TRBJ2-2, with TRBD2 matching over 7 bases. CDR1 is SGDLS and CDR2 is YYNGEE in the germline V gene. The V and J ends lost 3 bases and 5 bases, in that order; junction bases with no gene match: 4. The CDR3 has 14 amino acids. Full variable domain (outside the CDR3, taken from reference TRBV9 and TRBJ2-2): DSGVTQTPKHLITATGQRVTLRCSPRSGDLSVYWYQQSLDQGLQFLIQYYNGEERAKGNILERFSAQQFPDLHSELNLSSLELGDSALYFCASSAAGGTGELFFGEGSRLTVL.

Judged by abundance, this clone is large. The chain joins TRBV9 to TRBJ2-7; TRBD1 is a possible D gene (6 bases). This CDR3 region has 15 residues. The V gene's germline CDR1 is SGDLS and CDR2 YYNGEE. Trimming left V 3 bases short and J 0 bases short, with 13 bases between. The CDR3 DNA reads TGTGCCAGCAGCGCAGGGGCGAGCCCCTCCTACGAGCAGTACTTC. Translated, it gives CASSAGASPSYEQYF.